This T cell receptor beta chain was sequenced in a study of early T cells in non-severe SARS-CoV-2 infection listed by TCRdb under 2021. Broadly, across the study: Bulk RNA from unsorted whole blood was used for TCR sequencing, so alpha and beta chains could not be paired.

The protocol used for the library was 5' RACE. The sequencer listed for this sample is NextSeq 500. The TCR library protocol attached unique molecular identifiers to individual cDNA molecules to correct for sequencing error and PCR bias. Both TCR alpha and beta chains were sequenced, and tight co-correlation was observed between alpha and beta sequence abundances in each sample. Turning to the authors' computational methods: Decombinator V4 was used to annotate TCR sequences for V gene, J gene and CDR3. Expanded TCRs were defined as changing significantly between any two time points under a Poisson model with p below 0.0001. Abundances of TCRs were expressed as counts per million after normalisation to the total number of TCRs sequenced in each sample. MAIT TCRs were defined by TRAV1-2 paired with TRAJ12, TRAJ20 or TRAJ33, and iNKT TCRs by TRAV10 paired with TRAJ18. VDJdb, accessed 1 November 2021, was searched for CMV, EBV and SARS-CoV-2 annotated TCRs, excluding TCRs annotated for multiple antigens. The public sequencing data were trimmed at Q25 with fastp and processed into clonotypes with MiXCR by TCRdb, which kept only in-frame beta chains. Rows with one shared CDR3 protein collapse into an entry with the most common genes and DNA. It is TCRdb's table, rather than the study itself, that gives the V and J calls and clone size. This sample has fewer than 85,000 distinct CDR3 sequences in its table, and approximately 13% of those were observed once. The ten largest clonotypes hold about 1.4% of the sample.

The table lists this clonotype with a few counts. The antigen it recognizes is unknown. One base away there is no much larger clone; base qualities are not given. The CDR3 numbers 16 residues from cysteine through phenylalanine. Here the CDR3 DNA is all that survives: 48 bases in frame from base 1. Looking up the germline V gene (reference sequence) yields CDR1 MNHNY and CDR2 SVGAGI. Trimming takes 6 bases from V and 0 bases from J, and the germline ends sit 12 bases apart. Paper-wide results and their limitations: VDJdb matching was skewed toward anti-spike CD8 responses and likely underestimated virus-specific expansions by missing private and CD4 specificities.

A case-control design nested within a healthcare worker cohort in London, UK, was used, with weekly nasopharyngeal swab PCR tests and blood sampling performed. Healthcare workers were recruited during the week of the UK lockdown, between 23 and 31 March 2020, and followed weekly for up to roughly 15 weeks. Sample: whole blood. The sequence joins TRBV6-6 to TRBJ2-6, with TRBD1 as a weak D call on 5 bases. This TCR was recovered from an adult who was a healthcare worker with PCR-confirmed SARS-CoV-2 infection or an uninfected control (not recorded which). CDR3 loop: CASSPRTSSGANVLTF. The nucleotides are TGTGCCAGCAGCCCTCGGACAAGCTCTGGGGCCAACGTCCTGACTTTC.